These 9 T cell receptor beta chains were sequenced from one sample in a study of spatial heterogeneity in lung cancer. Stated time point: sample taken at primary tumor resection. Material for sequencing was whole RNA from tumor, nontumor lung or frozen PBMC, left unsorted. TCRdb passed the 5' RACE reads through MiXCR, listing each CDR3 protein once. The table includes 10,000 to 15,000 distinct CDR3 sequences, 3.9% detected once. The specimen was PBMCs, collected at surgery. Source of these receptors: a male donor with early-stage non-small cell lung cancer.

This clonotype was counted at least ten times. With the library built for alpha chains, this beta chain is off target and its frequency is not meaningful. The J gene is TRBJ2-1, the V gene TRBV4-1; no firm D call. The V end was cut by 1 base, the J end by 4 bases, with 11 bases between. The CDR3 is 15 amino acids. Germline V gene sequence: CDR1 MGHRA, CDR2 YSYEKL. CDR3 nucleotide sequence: TGCGCCAGCAGCCAAGGCGGAAGGGAATACAATGAGCAGTTCTTC. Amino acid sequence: CASSQGGREYNEQFF.

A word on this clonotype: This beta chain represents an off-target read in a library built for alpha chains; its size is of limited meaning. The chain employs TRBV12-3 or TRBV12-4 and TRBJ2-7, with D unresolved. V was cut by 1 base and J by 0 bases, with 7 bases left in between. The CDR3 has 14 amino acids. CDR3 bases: TGTGCCAGCAGTTTAGAGGAGAGCTCCTACGAGCAGTACTTC. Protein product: CASSLEESSYEQYF.

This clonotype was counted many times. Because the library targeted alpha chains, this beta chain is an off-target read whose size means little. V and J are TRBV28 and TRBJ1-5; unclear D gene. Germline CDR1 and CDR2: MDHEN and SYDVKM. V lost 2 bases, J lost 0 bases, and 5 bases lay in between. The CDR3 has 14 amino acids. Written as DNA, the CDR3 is TGTGCCAGCAGTTTAGGGCATAGCAATCAGCCCCAGCATTTT. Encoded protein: CASSLGHSNQPQHF.

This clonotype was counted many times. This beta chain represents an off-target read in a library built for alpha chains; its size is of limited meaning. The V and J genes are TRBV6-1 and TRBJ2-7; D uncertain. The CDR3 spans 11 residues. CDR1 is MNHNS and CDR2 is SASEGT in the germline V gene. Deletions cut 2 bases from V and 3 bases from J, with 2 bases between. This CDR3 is CASSEFYEQYF. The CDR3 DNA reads TGTGCCAGCAGTGAATTCTACGAGCAGTACTTC.

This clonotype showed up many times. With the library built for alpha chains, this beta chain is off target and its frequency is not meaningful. CDR3 in DNA: TGCAGTGCTAGAGATGATAGGCACACTGAAGCTTTCTTT. It translates to CSARDDRHTEAFF. The chain uses TRBV20-1 and TRBJ1-1; D is unresolved. The CDR3 spans 13 residues. The germline V and J ends were trimmed by 0 bases and 3 bases, with 8 bases remaining between them. Germline CDR1 reads DFQATT; CDR2 reads SNEGSKA (reference sequence).

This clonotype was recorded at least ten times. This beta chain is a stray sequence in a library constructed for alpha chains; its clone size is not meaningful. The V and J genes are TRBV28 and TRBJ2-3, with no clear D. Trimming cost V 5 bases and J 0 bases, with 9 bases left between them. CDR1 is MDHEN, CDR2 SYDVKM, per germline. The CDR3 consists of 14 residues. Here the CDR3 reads CASSPRWSTDTQYF. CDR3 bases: TGTGCCAGCAGTCCTCGGTGGAGCACAGATACGCAGTATTTT.

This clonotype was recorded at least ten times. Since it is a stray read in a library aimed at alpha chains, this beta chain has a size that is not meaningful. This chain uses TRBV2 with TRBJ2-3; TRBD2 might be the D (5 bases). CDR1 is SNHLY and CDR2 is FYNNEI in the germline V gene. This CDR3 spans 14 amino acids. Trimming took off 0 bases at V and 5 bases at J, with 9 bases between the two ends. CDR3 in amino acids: CASSEAGVVDTQYF. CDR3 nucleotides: TGTGCCAGCAGTGAAGCGGGAGTCGTAGATACGCAGTATTTT.

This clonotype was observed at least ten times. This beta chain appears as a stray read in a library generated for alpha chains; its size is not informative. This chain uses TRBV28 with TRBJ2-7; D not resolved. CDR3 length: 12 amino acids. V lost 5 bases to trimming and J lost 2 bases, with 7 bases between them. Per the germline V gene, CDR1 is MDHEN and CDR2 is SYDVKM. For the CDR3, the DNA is TGTGCCAGCAGTAAGATAGCCTACGAGCAGTACTTC. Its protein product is CASSKIAYEQYF.

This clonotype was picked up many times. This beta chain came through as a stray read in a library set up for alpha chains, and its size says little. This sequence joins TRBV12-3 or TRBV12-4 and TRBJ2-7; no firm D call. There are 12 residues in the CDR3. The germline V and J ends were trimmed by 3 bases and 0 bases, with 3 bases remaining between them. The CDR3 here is CASSFLSYEQYF. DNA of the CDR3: TGTGCCAGCAGTTTTCTCTCCTACGAGCAGTACTTC.